A selection of T cell receptor beta chains follows, all from one sample in a study of human T cells and chemical hapten exposure. Each CDR3 protein gets one entry after TCRdb re-called the RACE reads with MiXCR. The sample has roughly 150,000 distinct CDR3 sequences, about a quarter seen once; the top ten hold under 2.5%. The sample here was whole blood, taken in connection with sensitization to the hapten diphenylcyclopropenone (DPC). The source is a woman aged 18-29 years with alopecia areata. Some clones in this sample may be carry-over from other donors' samples. CDR3s include the opening cysteine and the closing phenylalanine or tryptophan.

J gene,V gene,CDR3 length,CDR3 protein
TRBJ1-3,TRBV6-5,18,CASSVLSIGTTLGNTIYF
TRBJ1-1,TRBV3-1,14,CASSQRGQFTEAFF
TRBJ1-2,TRBV10-3,12,CASSGQDYGYTF
TRBJ2-5,TRBV27,16,CASSLSTGVGEETQYF
TRBJ1-5,TRBV7-2,16,CASSLAGRGSNQPQHF
TRBJ2-5,TRBV7-2,15,CASSLNSGAWETQYF
TRBJ1-1,TRBV29-1,15,CSVDGEQVLNTEAFF
TRBJ2-5,TRBV7-2,11,CASSKWETQYF
TRBJ2-1,TRBV30,14,CACLPGTGPNEQFF
TRBJ2-5,TRBV7-9,18,CASSFRAHREIRLETQYF
TRBJ2-1,TRBV2,13,CASSRRLAYEQFF
TRBJ2-7,TRBV10-3,15,CAISESRTVFYEQYF
TRBJ1-1,TRBV5-1,11,CASSLETEAFF
TRBJ2-3,TRBV12-3/TRBV12-4,15,CASSPQGGGPDTQYF
TRBJ1-3,TRBV12-3/TRBV12-4,13,CASRRGPGNTIYF
TRBJ2-7,TRBV15,13,CATRASGNYEQYF
TRBJ2-2,TRBV12-5,18,CASGLTPDGRGYTGELFF
TRBJ2-1,TRBV4-3,17,CASSQDPVAGTYNEQFF
TRBJ2-7,TRBV7-9,13,CASSSGGLDEQYF
TRBJ2-1,TRBV20-1,14,CSARGTLSYNEQFF
TRBJ1-6,TRBV14,14,CASSRESYNSPLHF
TRBJ1-5,TRBV6-1,16,CASSPGGTAGNQSQHF
TRBJ2-2,TRBV27,11,CASSFGGKLFF
TRBJ1-5,TRBV27,15,CASSLWATGGQPQHF
TRBJ1-1,TRBV29-1,10,CSVGNTEAFF
TRBJ1-3,TRBV29-1,14,CSVTTSLSGNTIYF
TRBJ1-2,TRBV7-2,14,CASSPGRERYGYTF
TRBJ1-3,TRBV9,16,CASSEVNIRSGNTIYF
TRBJ2-1,TRBV11-2,12,CASSLSQGAEFF
TRBJ2-1,TRBV11-1,15,CASSLDGGRRNEQFF
TRBJ2-7,TRBV6-2/TRBV6-3,15,CASSYEGQVPYEQYF
TRBJ2-3,TRBV28,16,CASSLTSGKRTDTQYF
TRBJ1-2,TRBV12-3/TRBV12-4,16,CASSFGESGHFYGYTF
TRBJ2-7,TRBV6-1,13,CASSLGVAREQYF
TRBJ1-6,TRBV5-1,14,CASSPRQDNSPLHF
TRBJ2-7,TRBV20-1,11,CSASDLYEQYF
TRBJ2-3,TRBV29-1,13,CSVEAYRTDTQYF
TRBJ2-2,TRBV29-1,15,CSASPGRSNTGELFF
TRBJ2-1,TRBV5-5,16,CASSPSGRSSYNEQFF
TRBJ2-4,TRBV15,15,CATSRPGQGAAIQYF
TRBJ1-1,TRBV29-1,12,CSVKSGFSEAFF
TRBJ2-4,TRBV6-6,14,CASSYFESSNIQYF
TRBJ1-2,TRBV20-1,15,CSARDGRGPGKGYTF
TRBJ2-1,TRBV12-3/TRBV12-4,17,CASSRVGGGSSYNEQFF